This is a list of T cell receptor beta chains from one sample in a study of T cell repertoires in cytomegalovirus infection. One entry per CDR3 protein, called by TCRdb with MiXCR from the reads. The table records 250,000 or so distinct CDR3 sequences, 9% to 15% of them present only once. Sequencing used PBMCs. The source is a human donor in good health (CMV status not recorded). Some clones in this sample may be carry-over from other donors' samples. Both conserved end residues are part of each CDR3. Fields, in order: V gene, D gene, clone size, J gene, CDR3 protein, CDR3 DNA. D genes are given only for firm matches. Clone size, where shown, is once, few, many, or a class for clones that have expanded.

TRBV20-1	NA	NA	TRBJ2-4	CSALPFQGSESDIQYF	TGCAGTGCCCTTCCTTTTCAGGGGTCAGAGAGTGACATTCAGTACTTC
TRBV7-6	NA	NA	TRBJ2-7	CASSLASSCEQYF	TGTGCTAGCAGCTTAGCTTCCTCCTGCGAGCAGTACTTC
TRBV27	NA	few	TRBJ1-2	CASSLRQDYGYTF	TGTGCCAGCAGTTTAAGACAGGATTATGGCTACACCTTC
TRBV7-2	TRBD2	many	TRBJ2-3	CASSLRAGGTTDTQYF	TGTGCCAGCAGCCTTAGAGCGGGAGGGACAACAGATACGCAGTATTTT
TRBV6-1	TRBD1	NA	TRBJ2-7	CASSKRDRGRHEQYF	TGTGCCAGCAGTAAGCGGGACAGGGGCCGCCACGAGCAGTACTTC
TRBV20-1	TRBD2	many	TRBJ2-5	CSARGEREWETQYF	TGCAGTGCGCGTGGGGAGCGGGAGTGGGAGACCCAGTACTTC
TRBV12-3/TRBV12-4	NA	many	TRBJ2-4	CASSLSSSGQNIQYF	TGTGCCAGCAGTTTAAGTAGCAGTGGGCAAAACATTCAGTACTTC
TRBV5-5	NA	NA	TRBJ2-3	CASSPYMQGSTDTQYF	TGTGCCAGCAGCCCGTACATGCAGGGGAGCACAGATACGCAGTATTTT
TRBV15	NA	NA	TRBJ1-5	CATSRDSGGSQPQHF	TGTGCCACCAGCAGAGATAGCGGGGGCAGTCAGCCCCAGCATTTT
TRBV28	NA	few	TRBJ1-3	CASGTGTVRRNTIYF	TGTGCCAGCGGGACCGGGACGGTCCGAAGAAACACCATATATTTT
TRBV5-6	NA	NA	TRBJ2-7	CASSRSSEQYF	TGTGCCAGCAGTCGTAGCTCCGAGCAGTACTTC
TRBV11-2	TRBD1	many	TRBJ2-2	CASSVGQVTGELFF	TGTGCCAGCAGCGTGGGACAGGTCACCGGGGAGCTGTTTTTT
TRBV28	NA	few	TRBJ1-4	CASSTNRGSGEKLFF	TGTGCCAGCAGTACCAACAGAGGCTCAGGGGAAAAACTGTTTTTT
TRBV7-2	NA	many	TRBJ2-7	CASSLSLRGGEQYF	TGTGCCAGCAGCTTATCCCTAAGGGGTGGGGAGCAGTACTTC
TRBV7-2	NA	many	TRBJ2-3	CASSPTSHTQYF	TGTGCCAGCAGCCCAACTAGCCATACGCAGTATTTT
TRBV29-1	NA	many	TRBJ1-1	CSVEEAEAFF	TGCAGCGTTGAAGAGGCGGAAGCTTTCTTT
TRBV10-3	TRBD1	NA	TRBJ2-2	CAISDGTGTTGELFF	TGTGCCATCAGTGACGGGACAGGGACCACCGGGGAGCTGTTTTTT
TRBV4-2	NA	few	TRBJ2-7	CASSSLDQSYEQYF	TGTGCCAGCAGCAGCCTGGACCAGTCATACGAGCAGTACTTC
TRBV28	NA	many	TRBJ2-5	CASSPPQRGETQYF	TGTGCCAGCAGTCCCCCTCAAAGGGGAGAGACCCAGTACTTC
TRBV30	NA	NA	TRBJ2-5	CAWSVQGAETQYF	TGTGCCTGGAGTGTTCAAGGGGCAGAGACCCAGTACTTC
TRBV10-3	TRBD1	once	TRBJ2-7	CAISDSSGTGISYEQYF	TGTGCCATCAGTGATTCCTCCGGGACAGGGATATCCTACGAGCAGTACTTC
TRBV7-2	NA	many	TRBJ2-3	CASTPSNAGTQYF	TGTGCCAGCACCCCATCCAACGCTGGTACGCAGTATTTT
TRBV2	NA	NA	TRBJ2-4	CASKGGGAAKNIQYF	TGTGCCTCCAAGGGGGGGGGCGCAGCCAAAAACATTCAGTACTTC
TRBV7-8	NA	many	TRBJ1-5	CASSLGTRGFNQPQHF	TGTGCCAGCAGCTTAGGGACCCGGGGTTTCAATCAGCCCCAGCATTTT
TRBV28	NA	few	TRBJ1-2	CASSLLIGGDGYTF	TGTGCCAGCAGTTTACTCATAGGGGGGGATGGCTACACCTTC
TRBV14	NA	many	TRBJ1-2	CASSQDLAPYGYTF	TGTGCCAGCAGCCAAGATTTGGCTCCTTATGGCTACACCTTC
TRBV9	NA	few	TRBJ2-7	CASSVPGLKNYEQYF	TGTGCCAGCAGCGTTCCGGGACTGAAAAACTACGAGCAGTACTTC
TRBV4-3	NA	NA	TRBJ1-1	CASSQERGALNTEAFF	TGCGCCAGCAGCCAAGAACGCGGCGCCCTGAACACTGAAGCTTTCTTT